This T cell receptor beta chain was recorded in a study of blood T cells in healthy people across ages. Study observations and caveats: A strong correlation was seen between TCR beta diversity and naive T cell percentage. The unknown donor CMV status may have confounded expanded clonotype changes.

Next came a second PCR, run for about 6 to 12 cycles, which used a sample-barcoded 5' primer along with a J-beta primer mix. TCRdb reanalysed the 5' RACE reads using MiXCR and keeps one entry per CDR3 protein. The sample carries some 1 million distinct CDR3 sequences, 35% to 55% recorded once. This CDR3 is 14 amino acids long. Germline CDR1 reads MGHRA; CDR2 reads YSYEKL. A remark on this clonotype: Its antigen remains unidentified. The junction departs from germline at one end; a sequencing error may be responsible.

The chain uses TRBV4-1 and TRBJ2-7; 11 nucleotides align to TRBD2. The sample comprised blood. This sequence was found in a woman aged 55 to 70 in good health. DNA of the CDR3: TGCGCCAGCGGCCAGCTAGCGGGGGGCTACGAGCAGTACTTC. Translating gives CASGQLAGGYEQYF.